The entry below describes one T cell receptor beta chain. Its target antigen remains unknown. No much larger clone exists at a distance of one base, and base qualities are not known. The treatment or condition label corresponds to: allogeneic hematopoietic cell transplantation with graft depleted of TCRalphabeta T cells and CD19 B cells. The transplant recipients were children given TCRalphabeta/CD19-depleted allogeneic hematopoietic cell grafts. From the germline V gene (reference sequence), CDR1 is DFQATT and CDR2 is SNEGSKA. V gives up 6 bases and J gives up 1 base, and the segment between their germline ends measures 9 bases. Its CDR3 holds 12 amino acids, cysteine through phenylalanine. Only the CDR3 portion is preserved as DNA: 36 bases, with reading frame beginning at the first base. The sample belongs to a study of T-cell reconstitution after alpha-beta-depleted transplantation in children (dated by TCRdb to the mid-2010s). As for the study more broadly: Using TCR repertoire profiling, the study quantitatively followed how T-cell immune reconstitution unfolded in children after TCRalphabeta/CD19-depleted allogeneic hematopoietic cell transplantation.

The research as a whole found: In some patients, the high TCRbeta diversity seen at day 60 was put down to recipient T cells and intrathymic progenitors that had survived conditioning. Over subsequent months, a decline in hyperexpanded clone frequencies was noted, and after one year, T-cell counts and TCRbeta diversity were mostly ascribed to newly produced T cells. Apparently early alphabetaT-cell count recovery about two months after transplant reportedly relied on only several hundred rapidly expanded clones derived from non-depleted graft cells.

The library was built by means of PCR. Sequencer: Illumina HiSeq 2500. To normalize quantification of the TCRbeta repertoire, the TCR libraries were built with molecular barcoding that relied on unique molecular identifiers. TCRdb reanalyzed the raw reads on its own, using fastp at Q25 for trimming and MiXCR for clone calling, and kept in-frame beta chains. When rows share a CDR3 protein, they turn into one entry using the most common DNA and genes. The sample yields tens of thousands of distinct CDR3 sequences; approximately 43% were counted once. 95% to 98% of the sample is held by the ten biggest clonotypes.

The material was PBMCs, mostly from graft donor cells, obtained 360 days after TCRalphabeta/CD19-depleted stem cell transplant. The chain is made from TRBV20-1 and TRBJ2-5; tentative D gene TRBD1, with 6 bases matching. This sequence was found in a male patient under 18 who had a stem cell transplant for acute lymphoblastic leukemia, so the T cells may come from the graft donor. The nucleotide sequence reads TGCAGTGCCCCGGACAGCCAAGAGACCCAGTACTTC. It encodes CSAPDSQETQYF.